A single sample gave rise to the 11 T cell receptor beta chains below, sequenced in a study of T cell responses to AZD1222 COVID-19 vaccine. Here immunoSEQ multiplex PCR was the method, and the copy in TCRdb shows in-frame clones only, minus some. Found here are approximately 130,000 clones, 80% to 90% of them singletons; the top ten hold 9.5%. Specimen: peripheral blood, collected 28 days after the second AZD1222 dose. The receptors originated from an adult who received the AZD1222 COVID-19 vaccine.

To note about this clone: The junction differs from germline at one of its ends, possibly a read error. The genes are TRBV7-7 and TRBJ2-1; 8 bases are a match to TRBD2. CDR1 and CDR2 from the germline V gene are SSHAT and FNYEAQ (reference sequence). CDR3 length: 15 residues. CDR3 DNA: TGTGCTAGCAGTCTTGGACTAGCAGTCTACAATGAGCAGTTCTTC. Protein sequence: CASSLGLAVYNEQFF.

This chain links TRBV19 with TRBJ2-2; D is unclear. The V end was cut by 5 bases, the J end by 1 base, with 11 bases between. This CDR3 is 15 amino acids long. The germline gives CDR1 LNHDA, CDR2 SQIVND (reference sequence). CDR3 region: CASSPRSRNTGELFF. In DNA, the CDR3 is TGTGCCAGTAGTCCAAGGTCCAGGAACACCGGGGAGCTGTTTTTT.

This sequence joins TRBV7-9 and TRBJ1-2, with a tentative D call TRBD1 (5 bases). Between the trimmed V and J ends, which lost 9 bases and 6 bases, there was a span of 14 bases. The V gene's germline CDR1 is SEHNR and CDR2 FQNEAQ (reference sequence). The CDR3 totals 12 residues. The CDR3 spells CASRGGRDGYTF. The CDR3 coding sequence is TGTGCCAGTCGTGGGGGACGAGATGGCTACACCTTC.

This chain links TRBV23-1 with TRBJ2-6; D unclear. TRBV23-1 is sorted into the ORF group, with uncertain function. The CDR3 length is 14 residues. Trimming removed 4 bases at V and 0 bases at J, with 4 bases between. CDR3 amino acids: CASSRDSGANVLTF. The CDR3 DNA sequence: TGCGCCAGCAGTCGGGACTCTGGGGCCAACGTCCTGACTTTC.

CDR3 region: CASSETGADTQYF. CDR3 DNA: TGTGCCAGCAGTGAGACAGGGGCAGATACGCAGTATTTT. The rearrangement links TRBV3-1 (or the pseudogene TRBV3-2) to TRBJ2-3, with 8 bases fitting TRBD1. Per the germline V gene, CDR1 is LGHDT and CDR2 is YNNKEL (reference sequence). The CDR3 sequence is 13 residues long. V shed 6 bases and J 4 bases; nucleotides not matched to a gene: 3.

The chain is built from TRBV7-9 and TRBJ2-3; unclear D gene. The CDR3 loop spans 15 amino acids. The germline gives CDR1 SEHNR, CDR2 FQNEAQ (reference sequence). V dropped 8 bases and J dropped 2 bases, with 17 bases sitting between them. The CDR3 region has the DNA TGTGCCAGCGGTCTTAAGTCAACCCCCACAGATACGCAGTATTTT. This codes for CASGLKSTPTDTQYF. The variable domain in full, with the rest retrieved from reference TRBV7-9 and TRBJ2-3, is DTGVSQNPRHKITKRGQNVTFRCDPISEHNRLYWYRQTLGQGPEFLTYFQNEAQLEKSRLLSDRFSAERPKGSFSTLEIQRTEQGDSAMYLCASGLKSTPTDTQYFGPGTRLTVL.

The chain employs TRBV7-2 and TRBJ2-2; 8 bases map to TRBD2. Germline CDR1 is SGHTA and CDR2 is FQGNSA. The CDR3 consists of 15 residues. V shed 1 base and J 6 bases; nucleotides not matched to a gene: 4. CDR3 DNA: TGTGCCAGCAGCTTAGTATTCGGGGGGGCCGGGGAGCTGTTTTTT. Protein: CASSLVFGGAGELFF.

This clone showed up just once. The chain recombines TRBV3-1 (or the pseudogene TRBV3-2) with TRBJ2-1; no clear D gene. The germline gives CDR1 LGHDT, CDR2 YNNKEL (reference sequence). The CDR3 runs 15 residues. V was pared by 1 base and J by 3 bases, with 10 bases between. Here the CDR3 DNA reads TGTGCCAGCAGCCAAGGGCAGCAAATCTACAATGAGCAGTTCTTC. Protein product: CASSQGQQIYNEQFF.

The rearrangement uses TRBV11-1 and TRBJ1-4, with D unclear. Germline lookup yields CDR1 SGHAT and CDR2 FQDESV (reference sequence). Trimming took off 4 bases at V and 8 bases at J, with 20 bases between the two ends. The CDR3 totals 16 residues. The CDR3 DNA reads TGTGCCAGCAGCTCCTCGGAGGGCACTCTCGAGGAAAAACTGTTTTTT. As protein: CASSSSEGTLEEKLFF.

This chain uses TRBV5-1 with TRBJ2-3, with D hard to call. The germline V gene encodes CDR1 SGHRS and CDR2 YFSETQ. The CDR3 totals 12 residues. V shed 4 bases and J shed 5 bases, with 8 bases lying between them. CDR3 in amino acids: CASSPEEDTQYF. CDR3 nucleotide sequence: TGCGCCAGCAGCCCCGAGGAAGATACGCAGTATTTT.

CDR3 bases: TGTGCCAGCAGCCAAGCAGAGTTCGGAGAGACCCAGTACTTC. It yields the protein CASSQAEFGETQYF. The chain recombines TRBV4-2 with TRBJ2-5; D is ambiguous. The CDR3 has 14 residues. The germline V gene encodes CDR1 LGHNA and CDR2 YNFKEQ. Deletions cut 1 base from V and 4 bases from J, with 10 bases between.